This TCR beta chain was recovered during a study of shared clonotypes between healthy human individuals. The CDR3 has 14 residues. V was clipped by 4 bases and J by 3 bases, with 10 bases between them. Germline V CDR1 and CDR2: SNHLY, FYNNEI. Naive CD8 cells, CD45RO-negative and positively selected for CCR7, excluded terminally differentiated effector memory CD45RA+ cells. For each subset, genomic DNA was distributed in equal portions over several immunoSEQ plates. Per the original methods: Junction-only sequences without quality scores came from ImmunoSEQ, so filtering differed. The table came from immunoSEQ multiplex PCR; TCRdb's copy has only in-frame clones and leaves some out. The DNA gave D and trimming, while V, J and clone size come from that table. There are approximately 810,000 clones in the sample; about 91% occur only once, and less than 25% lies in the top ten. Findings and caveats of the study: Sample collection involved blood only; tissue repertoires are likely different. Shared clonotypes across all four donors exceeded non-shared ones in generation probability.

A word on this clone: Antigen specificity is unknown.

The V and J genes are TRBV2 and TRBJ2-1; tentatively, D is TRBD1 (6 bases). This TCR was sampled from a young man in good health. The sequenced sample was naive CD8+ T cells sorted from blood. CDR3 residues: CASSGRDIYNEQFF. In DNA, the CDR3 is TGTGCCAGCAGTGGACGGGACATCTACAATGAGCAGTTCTTC.